This T cell receptor beta chain was identified in a study of shared clonotypes between healthy human individuals (dated by TCRdb to 2020 to 2022). With regard to the full study: The cohort comprised a couple of women and a few men aged 18 to 49 years. Between about 0.94 and 8.9 billion PBMCs per donor were obtained by leukapheresis. For each donor, three plates each were used for CD4 naive and CD4 memory, two plates were used for CD8 naive, and one plate was used for CD8 memory. Blood TCR repertoires of roughly 5 healthy adults were deeply sequenced to estimate repertoire size and the extent of clonotype sharing between individuals. Libraries were prepared and TCR repertoires were sequenced by different laboratories using diverse techniques, in order to increase sequencing depth and limit assay-specific biases.

CD8 naive samples were obtained by positive selection for CCR7 among CD45RO-negative cells, yielding a CD45RA+CCR7+ population from which TemRA cells were excluded. Healthy HIV-negative adults with no recently reported acute infections or vaccinations were included as donors. Every donor was a Caucasian adult residing in Nashville, Tennessee, USA. Blood was collected by leukapheresis, and PBMCs were isolated by Ficoll-Histopaque density gradient centrifugation and then cryopreserved in liquid nitrogen vapor phase. Analytical flow cytometry was used to check the purity and quantity of each magnetically sorted T cell population. Genomic DNA was isolated from each sorted fraction and quantified by UV absorbance on a Nanodrop 2000c. V is pared back by 1 base and J by 1 base, with 3 bases lying between the germline termini. Including the terminal cysteine and phenylalanine, the CDR3 comprises 13 residues. Only the CDR3 portion is preserved as DNA: 39 bases, with reading frame beginning at the first base. In the germline V gene, CDR1 corresponds to SGHRS and CDR2 to YFSETQ.

The investigation overall reported the following: Naive subsets generally had larger estimated clonotype richness than memory subsets. When four donors were compared, the shared fraction of clonotypes was around 4.6% for naive CD4, 3.5% for naive CD8, about 2.5% for memory CD4, and 0.35% to 0.4% for memory CD8. Compared with non-shared clonotypes, clonotypes shared by all four sorted-subset donors had higher generation probabilities. Only blood was sampled, and tissue TCR repertoires likely differ from those in blood. Because the study included a small number of donors, the genetic and exposure-history diversity represented was limited. Rarefaction of sorted-subset datasets indicated incomplete sequencing despite the large sequencing depth. Pairwise subsampling indicated that sequencing depth was expected to affect the degree of clonotype sharing among donors.

Using the deep immunoSEQ assay, TCR CDR3 regions were amplified from genomic DNA by multiplex PCR. Extracted genomic DNA from each cell subset was spread evenly across all wells of several immunoSEQ 96-well plates, with each plate serving as a replicate. Each replicate PCR for sorted subsets received approximately 220 ng genomic DNA, equal to about 30,000 T cell genomes. Purified libraries were quantified with a Qubit 3.0 fluorometer, sized on a Bioanalyzer 2100, and re-quantified with the KAPA Library Quantification kit. Every immunoSEQ 96-well plate was sequenced on a dedicated single-read 150-cycle Illumina NextSeq 550 flow cell. The authors' pipeline ran thus. Because the immunoSEQ output included only junctional sequences and no quality scores, the filtering could not be the same as the filtering used for full-length reads. To assign V/J genes and CDR3, sequences were annotated against IMGT germline references using PyIR, a Python wrapper for IgBLAST v1.9. Reads with weak V/J assignments (E-value above 1e-6), missing CDR3, stop codons, out-of-frame junctions, or ambiguous translated residues were removed. V3J clonotypes were defined by identical inferred V gene, J gene, and CDR3 amino acid sequence. Percentage overlap between repertoires was computed as shared unique clonotypes divided by the size of the smaller repertoire. RTK rarefaction, the Chao1 estimator, and Recon v2.1 estimates of unobserved clonotypes were used to assess repertoire richness. Generation probabilities were computed with OLGA for all TCRbeta clonotypes obtained by the gDNA method from several donors. TCRdb took over this immuneACCESS table, retaining in-frame rearrangements with V and J assigned. Such tables are incomplete; in checked studies, under half of the missing clones stem from an unresolved V gene, and the remainder is unexplained. D and trimming come from the DNA, and the V and J calls and clone size come from that table. Counted in this sample were about 2.1 million clones; just under 95% of them appeared once. The biggest ten clones account for less than 2% of the sample.

Comments on this clone: Its binding antigen is unknown. No base quality information exists; no much larger clone differs at one position.

The sequence is built from TRBV5-1 and TRBJ1-5; a confident D gene designation cannot be given. The sample comprised naive CD8+ T cells from PBMCs. This specimen's cell subset or site label, interpreted: CD45RA+CCR7+. The sequence was collected from a man younger than 35 in good health. Some clones in this sample may be carry-over from other donors' samples. The CDR3 is CASSLSSNQPQHF. Read as DNA, the sequence is TGCGCCAGCAGCTTGTCCAGCAATCAGCCCCAGCATTTT.